Following are 7 T cell receptor beta chains from one sample sequenced in a study of beta chain features in type 1 diabetes. The whole isolated RNA underwent reverse transcription, so sequencing captured expressed TCRB transcripts. Sequenced by immunoSEQ multiplex PCR; TCRdb stores in-frame clones only, minus some. The data show 250,000 to 300,000 clones, approximately 15% seen once. No antigen is known for these receptors. Study findings and constraints: People with Type 1 diabetes carried modestly yet significantly shorter TCRB CDR3s in all four CD4+ subsets.

Sequenced sample: naive CD4+ T cells from blood. These receptors originate from a young man with type 1 diabetes.

This clone was counted a few times. This chain connects TRBV7-9 to TRBJ2-7; TRBD1 matches 9 bases. Germline values: CDR1 SEHNR, CDR2 FQNEAQ (reference sequence). CDR3 length equals 16 residues. J was trimmed by 2 bases and V by 1 base; bases with no gene match: 6. Here the CDR3 reads CASSLGGGTGPYEQYF. The CDR3, as DNA: TGTGCCAGCAGCTTAGGTGGCGGGACAGGGCCCTACGAGCAGTACTTC.

There are a few counts of this clone. The CDR3 here is CASSPTGRQGYTF. As DNA, the CDR3 is TGTGCCAGCAGTCCGACAGGGCGGCAGGGCTACACCTTC. The chain has TRBV6-5 and TRBJ1-2; 7 nucleotides match TRBD1. V dropped 5 bases and J dropped 8; count of bases not matched to a gene: 8. Per the germline V gene, CDR1 is MNHEY and CDR2 is SVGAGI. The CDR3 consists of 13 residues.

This clone appeared a few times. This chain uses TRBV21-1 with TRBJ2-3; the DNA was not compared with TRBD2, the D call given in the table. TRBV21-1 is designated a pseudogene. The CDR3 extends over 16 amino acids. DNA of the CDR3: TGTGCCAGCAGCAAAGGAGGGTGGAAAAGCACAGATACGCAGTATTTT. Translated, it gives CASSKGGWKSTDTQYF.

The chain employs TRBV13 and TRBJ1-1; TRBD1 aligns across 12 bases. The CDR3 covers 17 residues. With 7 bases clipped from V and 0 bases from J, the junction kept 9 bases outside the gene matches. Germline CDR1 is PRHDT and CDR2 is FYEKMQ (reference sequence). CDR3 residues: CASILGQGAVLNTEAFF. The DNA for the CDR3 is TGTGCCAGCATCCTGGGACAGGGGGCGGTTTTGAACACTGAAGCTTTCTTT. Combining the CDR3 with reference TRBV13 and TRBJ1-1 gives the whole variable domain AAGVIQSPRHLIKEKRETATLKCYPIPRHDTVYWYQQGPGQDPQFLISFYEKMQSDKGSIPDRFSAQQFSDYHSELNMSSLELGDSALYFCASILGQGAVLNTEAFFGQGTRLTVV.

This sequence joins TRBV9 and TRBJ2-7; TRBD2 aligns across 8 bases. The trim removed 4 bases at V and 5 bases at J, leaving 5 bases unmatched. Germline-derived CDR1 and CDR2 are SGDLS and YYNGEE. The CDR3 has 13 amino acids. DNA for the CDR3: TGTGCCAGCAGCCCCAGCGGGAGACACGAGCAGTACTTC. Translated: CASSPSGRHEQYF.

CDR3 sequence reads: CASSLGGVAGSYEQYF. The CDR3 bases are TGTGCCAGCAGCTTGGGGGGGGTAGCGGGTTCGTACGAGCAGTACTTC. The rearrangement joins TRBV5-4 to TRBJ2-7; 7 bases line up with TRBD2. The CDR3 runs to 16 residues. J lost 4 bases, V lost 0 bases, and 10 bases had no gene match. The germline CDR1 and CDR2 sequences are SGHNT and YYREEE (reference sequence).

The chain combines TRBV6-6 with TRBJ1-2; TRBD1 might be the D (5 bases). The germline V gene encodes CDR1 MNHNY and CDR2 SVGAGI (reference sequence). The CDR3 has 14 amino acids. V shed 2 bases and J shed 1 base, with 8 bases lying between them. CDR3 nucleotide sequence: TGTGCCAGCAGTTACGGAGGGGTTAACTATGGCTACACCTTC. Encoded protein: CASSYGGVNYGYTF.